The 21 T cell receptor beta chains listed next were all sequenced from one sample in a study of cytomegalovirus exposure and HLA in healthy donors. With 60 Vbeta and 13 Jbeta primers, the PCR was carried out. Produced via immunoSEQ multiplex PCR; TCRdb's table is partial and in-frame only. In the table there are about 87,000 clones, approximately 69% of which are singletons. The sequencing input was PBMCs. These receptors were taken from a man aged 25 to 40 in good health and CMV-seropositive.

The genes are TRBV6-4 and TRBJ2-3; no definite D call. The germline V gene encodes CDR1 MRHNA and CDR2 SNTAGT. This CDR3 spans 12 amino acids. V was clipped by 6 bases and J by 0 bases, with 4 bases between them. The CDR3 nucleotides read TGTGCCAGCAGGACTAGCACAGATACGCAGTATTTT. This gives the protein CASRTSTDTQYF.

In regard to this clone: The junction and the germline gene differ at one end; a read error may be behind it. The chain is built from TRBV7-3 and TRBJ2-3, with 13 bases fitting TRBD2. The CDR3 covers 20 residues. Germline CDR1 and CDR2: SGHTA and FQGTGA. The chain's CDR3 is CASSPEPGLAGLSFTDAQYF. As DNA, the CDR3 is TGTGCCAGCAGCCCAGAACCGGGACTAGCGGGGTTATCGTTCACAGATGCGCAGTATTTT.

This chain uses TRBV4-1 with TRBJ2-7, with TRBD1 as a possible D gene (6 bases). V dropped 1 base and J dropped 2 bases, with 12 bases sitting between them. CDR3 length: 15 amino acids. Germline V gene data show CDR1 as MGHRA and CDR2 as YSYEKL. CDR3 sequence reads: CASSQGFTGPYEQYF. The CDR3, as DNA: TGCGCCAGCAGCCAAGGATTTACAGGGCCCTACGAGCAGTACTTC.

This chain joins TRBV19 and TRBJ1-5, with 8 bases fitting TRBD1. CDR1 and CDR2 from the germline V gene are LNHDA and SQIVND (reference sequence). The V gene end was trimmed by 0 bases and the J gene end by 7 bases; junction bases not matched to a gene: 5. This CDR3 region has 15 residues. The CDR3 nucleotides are TGTGCCAGTAGTATAGAGGTCACAGGGGGGCAGCCCCAGCATTTT. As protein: CASSIEVTGGQPQHF.

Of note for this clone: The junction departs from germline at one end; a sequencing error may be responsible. CDR3 nucleotides: TGTGCCAGCAGTGAAGTCCAGGGAGGCCAGCCCCAGAATTTT. Its translation: CASSEVQGGQPQNF. This chain uses TRBV6-1 with TRBJ1-5, with a tentative D call TRBD1 (5 bases). This CDR3 contains 14 residues. Germline values: CDR1 MNHNS, CDR2 SASEGT.

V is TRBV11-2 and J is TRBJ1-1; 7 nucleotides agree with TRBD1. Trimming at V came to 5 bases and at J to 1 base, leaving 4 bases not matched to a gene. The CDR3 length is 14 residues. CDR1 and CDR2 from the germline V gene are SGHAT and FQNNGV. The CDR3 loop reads CASSRTGENTEAFF. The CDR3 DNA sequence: TGTGCCAGCAGCCGGACAGGTGAGAACACTGAAGCTTTCTTT.

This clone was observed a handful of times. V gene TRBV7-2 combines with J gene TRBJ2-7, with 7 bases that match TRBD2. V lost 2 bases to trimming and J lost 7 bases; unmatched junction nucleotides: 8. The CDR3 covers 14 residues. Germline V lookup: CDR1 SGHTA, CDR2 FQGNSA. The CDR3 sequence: CASSLNPGGEEQYF. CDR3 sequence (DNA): TGTGCCAGCAGCTTAAATCCGGGAGGAGAAGAGCAGTACTTC.

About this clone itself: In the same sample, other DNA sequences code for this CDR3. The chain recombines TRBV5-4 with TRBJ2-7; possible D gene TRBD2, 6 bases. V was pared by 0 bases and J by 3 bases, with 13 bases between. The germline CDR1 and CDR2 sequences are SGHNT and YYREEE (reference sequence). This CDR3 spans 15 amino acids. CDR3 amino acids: CASSLVAGSGYEQYF. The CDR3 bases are TGTGCCAGCAGCTTGGTGGCGGGAAGTGGCTACGAGCAGTACTTC.

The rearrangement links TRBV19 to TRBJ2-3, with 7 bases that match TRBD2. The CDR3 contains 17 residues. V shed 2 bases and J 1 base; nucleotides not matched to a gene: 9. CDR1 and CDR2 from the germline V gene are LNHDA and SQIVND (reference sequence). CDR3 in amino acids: CASSITLRLAGTDTQYF. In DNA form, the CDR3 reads TGTGCCAGTAGTATAACTCTAAGACTAGCTGGCACAGATACGCAGTATTTT. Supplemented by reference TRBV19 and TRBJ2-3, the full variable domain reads DGGITQSPKYLFRKEGQNVTLSCEQNLNHDAMYWYRQDPGQGLRLIYYSQIVNDFQKGDIAEGYSVSREKKESFPLTVTSAQKNPTAFYLCASSITLRLAGTDTQYFGPGTRLTVL.

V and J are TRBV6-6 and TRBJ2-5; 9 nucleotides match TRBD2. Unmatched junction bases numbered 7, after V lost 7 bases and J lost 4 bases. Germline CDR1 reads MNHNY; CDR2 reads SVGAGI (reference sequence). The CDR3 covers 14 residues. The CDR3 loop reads CASIPRTSVETQYF. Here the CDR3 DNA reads TGTGCCAGCATCCCTCGGACTAGCGTAGAGACCCAGTACTTC.

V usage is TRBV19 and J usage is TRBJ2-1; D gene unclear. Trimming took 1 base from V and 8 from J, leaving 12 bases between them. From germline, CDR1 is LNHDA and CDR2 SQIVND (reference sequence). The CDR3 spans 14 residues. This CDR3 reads CASSIAQVGDEQFF. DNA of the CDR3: TGTGCCAGTAGTATAGCCCAGGTCGGCGATGAGCAGTTCTTC.

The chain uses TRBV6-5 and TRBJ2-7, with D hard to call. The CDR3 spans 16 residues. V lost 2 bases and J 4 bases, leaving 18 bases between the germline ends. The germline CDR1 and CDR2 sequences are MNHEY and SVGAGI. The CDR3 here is CASSYPSPTSVYEQYF. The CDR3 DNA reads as TGTGCCAGCAGTTACCCTAGTCCGACGAGCGTTTACGAGCAGTACTTC.

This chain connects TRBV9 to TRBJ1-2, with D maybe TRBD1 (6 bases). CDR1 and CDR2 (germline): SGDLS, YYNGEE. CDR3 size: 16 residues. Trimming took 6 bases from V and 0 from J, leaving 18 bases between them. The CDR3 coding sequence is TGTGCCAGCACCCCGGGGGGGCAGGGAGCTAACTATGGCTACACCTTC. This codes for CASTPGGQGANYGYTF.

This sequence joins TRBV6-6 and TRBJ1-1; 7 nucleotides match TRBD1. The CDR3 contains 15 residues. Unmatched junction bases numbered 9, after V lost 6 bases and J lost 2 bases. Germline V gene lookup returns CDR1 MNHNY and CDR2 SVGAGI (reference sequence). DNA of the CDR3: TGTGCCAGCAGCTACGGGACAGCCGTTAACACTGAAGCTTTCTTT. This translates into CASSYGTAVNTEAFF.

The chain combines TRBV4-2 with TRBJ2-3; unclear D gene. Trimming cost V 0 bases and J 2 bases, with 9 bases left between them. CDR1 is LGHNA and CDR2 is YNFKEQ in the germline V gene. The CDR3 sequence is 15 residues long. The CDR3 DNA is TGTGCCAGCAGCCAAGAGGCTGTATACACAGATACGCAGTATTTT. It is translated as CASSQEAVYTDTQYF.

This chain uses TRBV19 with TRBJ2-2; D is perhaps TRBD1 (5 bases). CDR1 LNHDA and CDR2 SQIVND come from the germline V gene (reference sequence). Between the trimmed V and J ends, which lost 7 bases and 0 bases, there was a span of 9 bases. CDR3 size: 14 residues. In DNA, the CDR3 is TGTGCCAGTATCAGGGCCGCGAACACCGGGGAGCTGTTTTTT. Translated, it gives CASIRAANTGELFF. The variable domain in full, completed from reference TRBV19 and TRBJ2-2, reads DGGITQSPKYLFRKEGQNVTLSCEQNLNHDAMYWYRQDPGQGLRLIYYSQIVNDFQKGDIAEGYSVSREKKESFPLTVTSAQKNPTAFYLCASIRAANTGELFFGEGSRLTVL.

The CDR3 nucleotides are TGCGCCAGCGGGGCTTTTTTCATGAACACTGAAGCTTTCTTT. This codes for CASGAFFMNTEAFF. The gene calls are TRBV10-2 and TRBJ1-1; tentative D call: TRBD1 (5 bases). The CDR3 contains 14 residues. Trimming stripped 8 bases from V and 0 bases from J, with 13 bases between. Germline values: CDR1 WSHSY, CDR2 SAAADI.

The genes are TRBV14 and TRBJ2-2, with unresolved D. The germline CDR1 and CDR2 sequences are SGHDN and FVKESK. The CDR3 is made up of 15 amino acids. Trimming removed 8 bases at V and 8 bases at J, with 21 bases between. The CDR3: CASVPTRSTPGELFF. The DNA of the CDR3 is TGTGCCAGCGTCCCCACACGGAGTACACCGGGGGAGCTGTTTTTT.

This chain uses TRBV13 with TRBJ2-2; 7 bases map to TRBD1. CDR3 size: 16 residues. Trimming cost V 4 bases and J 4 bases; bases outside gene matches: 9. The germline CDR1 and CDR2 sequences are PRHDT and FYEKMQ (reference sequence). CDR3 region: CASSYPGTEPTGELFF. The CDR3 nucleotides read TGTGCCAGCAGCTACCCCGGGACAGAGCCCACCGGGGAGCTGTTTTTT.

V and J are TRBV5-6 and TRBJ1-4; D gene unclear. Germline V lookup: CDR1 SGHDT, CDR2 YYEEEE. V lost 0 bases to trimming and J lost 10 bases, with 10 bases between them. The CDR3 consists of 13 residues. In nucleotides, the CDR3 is TGTGCCAGCAGCTTGGTACGCACGGGAAAACTGTTTTTT. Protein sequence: CASSLVRTGKLFF.

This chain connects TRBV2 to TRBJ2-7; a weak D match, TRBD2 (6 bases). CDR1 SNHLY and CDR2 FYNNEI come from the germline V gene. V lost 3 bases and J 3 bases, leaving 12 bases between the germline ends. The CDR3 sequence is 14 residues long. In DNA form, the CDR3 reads TGTGCCAGCAGTGAGGAGGGAGGTCTCTACGAGCAGTACTTC. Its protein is CASSEEGGLYEQYF.